This T cell receptor beta chain is drawn from a study of patients and donors after allogeneic stem cell transplantation. TCRdb processed the RT-PCR reads anew with MiXCR; each CDR3 protein has one entry. The sample has 84,000 or so distinct CDR3 sequences, roughly 48% seen once. The sample was blood, either unsorted or a sorted T cell fraction (not recorded which). This clonotype was sampled from a human donor who was either an allogeneic HSCT recipient or a stem cell or donor lymphocyte infusion donor (not recorded which). It is not recorded whose cells these are; they may come from a transplant donor.

The CDR3 sequence: CASSPTVNTGELFF. DNA of the CDR3: TGTGCCAGCAGTCCAACCGTGAACACCGGGGAGCTGTTTTTT. This chain joins TRBV6-2 or TRBV6-3 and TRBJ2-2; no definite D call. CDR1 MNHEY and CDR2 SVGEGT come from the germline V gene. V lost 5 bases to trimming and J lost 1 base, with 8 bases between them. This CDR3 contains 14 residues.